Below are 29 T cell receptor beta chains sequenced from a single sample in a study of blood T cell repertoires in COVID-19. TCRdb's table, derived via immunoSEQ multiplex PCR, lists solely in-frame clones and lacks some. The table has under 130,000 clones, roughly 79% seen once. The sequencing sample was made of peripheral blood. Source of these receptors: a man of 80 years or more with acute or convalescent COVID-19.

V and J are TRBV7-9 and TRBJ2-1; tentative D call: TRBD2 (6 bases). V lost 3 bases and J lost 6, with 12 bases in between. CDR3 length: 14 residues. Per the germline V gene, CDR1 is SEHNR and CDR2 is FQNEAQ (reference sequence). This CDR3 reads CASSFSGVGNEQFF. For the CDR3, the DNA is TGTGCCAGCAGCTTTAGCGGTGTAGGCAATGAGCAGTTCTTC.

This chain joins TRBV27 and TRBJ2-3; 10 bases fit TRBD1. The ends lost 5 bases at V and 2 bases at J; junction bases unmatched: 16. This CDR3 is built from 19 residues. In germline, CDR1 is MNHEY, CDR2 SMNVEV (reference sequence). CDR3 amino acids: CASSLRGQGPHIATDTQYF. In DNA form, the CDR3 reads TGTGCCAGCAGTCTAAGGGGACAGGGGCCACATATCGCCACAGATACGCAGTATTTT.

This chain uses TRBV24-1 with TRBJ1-5, with TRBD1 matching 7 bases. Germline V lookup: CDR1 KGHDR, CDR2 SFDVKD. This CDR3 has 17 amino acids. The ends lost 2 bases at V and 0 bases at J; junction bases unmatched: 6. CDR3 residues: CATSDSGTVYSNQPQHF. DNA for the CDR3: TGTGCCACCAGTGATTCCGGGACAGTGTATAGCAATCAGCCCCAGCATTTT.

The chain recombines TRBV30 with TRBJ2-1; D perhaps matches TRBD1 (8 bases). The germline V and J ends were trimmed by 0 bases and 7 bases, with 10 bases remaining between them. This CDR3 is built from 13 residues. CDR1 GTSNPN and CDR2 SVGIG come from the germline V gene (reference sequence). CDR3 nucleotides: TGTGCCTGGAGTGTACAGGGGGGGAATGAGCAGTTCTTC. It translates to CAWSVQGGNEQFF.

This sequence joins TRBV10-3 and TRBJ1-2, with D possibly TRBD1 on 5 matching bases. Deletions cut 0 bases from V and 0 bases from J, with 17 bases between. Per germline, CDR1 ENHRY and CDR2 SYGVKD. This CDR3 has 18 residues. CDR3 residues: CAISESKGKDNPNYGYTF. The CDR3 DNA follows: TGTGCCATCAGTGAGTCGAAGGGTAAGGACAACCCTAACTATGGCTACACCTTC.

The chain is built from TRBV6-5 and TRBJ1-2; D gene uncertain. Germline CDR1 and CDR2: MNHEY and SVGAGI. The CDR3 is made up of 13 amino acids. V shed 6 bases and J shed 3 bases, with 11 bases lying between them. The CDR3 nucleotides are TGTGCCAGCAGGGAGGATGAGGACTATGGCTACACCTTC. Translation: CASREDEDYGYTF.

CDR3 in DNA: TGTGCCAGCAGCGTAGATAGTTTTCAGCCCCAGCATTTT. Protein product: CASSVDSFQPQHF. The chain employs TRBV9 and TRBJ1-5; D remains unclear. Trimming left V 0 bases short and J 6 bases short, with 7 bases between. The length of the CDR3 is 13 residues. From germline, CDR1 is SGDLS and CDR2 YYNGEE. The whole variable domain, filled in from reference TRBV9 and TRBJ1-5, reads DSGVTQTPKHLITATGQRVTLRCSPRSGDLSVYWYQQSLDQGLQFLIQYYNGEERAKGNILERFSAQQFPDLHSELNLSSLELGDSALYFCASSVDSFQPQHFGDGTRLSIL.

This chain uses TRBV11-2 with TRBJ2-1; 9 bases line up with TRBD2. The CDR3 has 16 residues. The germline CDR1 and CDR2 sequences are SGHAT and FQNNGV. The V segment lost 1 base and the J segment 4 bases; nucleotides outside the gene matches: 5. The CDR3 nucleotides are TGTGCCAGCAGCTTAGCGTTTAGCGGGAGTTACAATGAGCAGTTCTTC. Translation: CASSLAFSGSYNEQFF.

The chain uses TRBV6-6 and TRBJ2-1; D is perhaps TRBD1 (6 bases). Germline loops: CDR1 MNHNY, CDR2 SVGAGI (reference sequence). The ends were cut back, 5 bases at V and 5 bases at J, with 7 bases in the middle. The CDR3 is made up of 12 amino acids. CDR3 sequence reads: CASSRTDNEQFF. CDR3 coding DNA: TGTGCCAGCAGTAGGACAGACAATGAGCAGTTCTTC.

This chain connects TRBV18 to TRBJ2-3; 9 nucleotides agree with TRBD1. The V gene's germline CDR1 is KGHSH and CDR2 LQKENI. The length of the CDR3 is 17 residues. After removal of 2 bases from V and 4 bases from J, the junction contained 10 bases not matched to a gene. The CDR3 is CASSPFLPGTGPDTQYF. The CDR3 nucleotides read TGTGCCAGCTCACCATTTTTACCCGGGACAGGGCCAGATACGCAGTATTTT.

The rearrangement uses TRBV5-8 and TRBJ2-7; D is unclear. Looked up from germline, CDR1 is SGHTS and CDR2 is YDEGEE. Trimming stripped 1 base from V and 2 bases from J, with 10 bases between. This CDR3 spans 14 amino acids. This CDR3 reads CASSLNTGTYEQYF. In nucleotides, the CDR3 is TGTGCCAGCAGCTTGAATACGGGTACCTACGAGCAGTACTTC.

The chain links TRBV5-1 to TRBJ2-5, with a possible D match to TRBD1 (6 bases). The CDR3 runs 14 residues. Between the trimmed V and J ends, which lost 0 bases and 2 bases, there was a span of 8 bases. Germline lookup yields CDR1 SGHRS and CDR2 YFSETQ. The CDR3 sequence: CASSLGQVQETQYF. CDR3 DNA sequence: TGCGCCAGCAGCTTGGGACAGGTGCAAGAGACCCAGTACTTC.

The chain joins TRBV11-3 to TRBJ2-4, with D hard to call. The CDR3 has 16 amino acids. The V end was cut by 8 bases, the J end by 1 base, with 18 bases between. The germline gives CDR1 SGHNT, CDR2 YENEEA. CDR3: CASFVLSPRAKNIQYF. The CDR3 nucleotides read TGTGCCAGCTTCGTGCTGAGTCCTAGGGCCAAAAACATTCAGTACTTC.

The CDR3 coding sequence is TGTGCCAGCAGTTATAAACCGGGAGCCAACACCGGGGAGCTGTTTTTT. It specifies CASSYKPGANTGELFF. The chain uses TRBV6-5 and TRBJ2-2; a weak D match, TRBD2 (6 bases). V was shortened by 3 bases and J by 2 bases, with 13 bases between the two germline ends. Germline values: CDR1 MNHEY, CDR2 SVGAGI. The CDR3 is 16 residues long.

The V and J genes are TRBV2 and TRBJ2-5, with D possibly TRBD1 on 7 matching bases. Looked up from germline, CDR1 is SNHLY and CDR2 is FYNNEI. CDR3 size: 15 residues. The germline V and J ends were trimmed by 7 bases and 5 bases, with 20 bases remaining between them. The CDR3 spells CASIWRGQVFETQYF. The CDR3 coding sequence is TGTGCCAGCATCTGGAGGGGGCAGGTATTCGAGACCCAGTACTTC.

The V gene is TRBV27, the J gene TRBJ2-7, with unresolved D. The CDR3 covers 13 residues. The germline gives CDR1 MNHEY, CDR2 SMNVEV (reference sequence). The V gene lost 5 bases and the J gene lost 5 bases, with 13 bases spanning the gap. The CDR3 protein is CASSPQVVNEQYF. The CDR3 bases are TGTGCCAGCAGTCCCCAGGTTGTAAACGAGCAGTACTTC.

The chain joins TRBV27 to TRBJ2-1; the match to TRBD1 covers 7 bases. V gave up 2 bases and J gave up 5 bases; unmatched junction bases: 6. Germline values: CDR1 MNHEY, CDR2 SMNVEV (reference sequence). The CDR3 spans 15 residues. The CDR3 DNA reads TGTGCCAGCAGTTTAACGGCAGGGGGTAACAATGAGCAGTTCTTC. Its protein product is CASSLTAGGNNEQFF.

This clone was observed a handful of times. DNA of the CDR3: TGTGCCAGCAGCCAAGATCTGGCAGGAACCTACGAGCAGTACTTC. This gives the protein CASSQDLAGTYEQYF. The J gene is TRBJ2-7, the V gene TRBV3-1 (or the pseudogene TRBV3-2); D not resolved. Germline assignment: CDR1 LGHDT and CDR2 YNNKEL (reference sequence). With 0 bases removed from V and 2 bases from J, the gap between germline ends came to 11 bases. The CDR3 covers 15 residues.

The rearrangement joins TRBV18 to TRBJ1-2; TRBD1 might be the D (6 bases). The V end lost 8 bases, the J end lost 6 bases, and 19 bases lay between the germline ends. Germline lookup yields CDR1 KGHSH and CDR2 LQKENI. The CDR3 extends over 14 amino acids. The CDR3 DNA reads TGTGCCAGCAACGATCGGGGGGGCGCGAATGGCTACACCTTC. Translating gives CASNDRGGANGYTF.

The chain recombines TRBV7-9 with TRBJ2-3; D is unresolved. Germline CDR1 SEHNR, CDR2 FQNEAQ (reference sequence). The V end was cut by 3 bases, the J end by 6 bases, with 4 bases between. This CDR3 comprises 11 residues. This CDR3 reads CASSFYDTQYF. CDR3 coding DNA: TGTGCCAGCAGCTTCTATGATACGCAGTATTTT.

This CDR3 reads CASSFDKNTEAFF. The CDR3 DNA follows: TGTGCCAGCAGCTTCGACAAGAACACTGAAGCTTTCTTT. V gene TRBV5-5 combines with J gene TRBJ1-1, with D unresolved. This CDR3 is 13 amino acids long. V was pared by 2 bases and J by 1 base, with 6 bases between. Germline V gene sequence: CDR1 SGHKS, CDR2 YYEKEE (reference sequence). The whole variable domain, filled in from reference TRBV5-5 and TRBJ1-1, reads DAGVTQSPTHLIKTRGQQVTLRCSPISGHKSVSWYQQVLGQGPQFIFQYYEKEERGRGNFPDRFSARQFPNYSSELNVNALLLGDSALYLCASSFDKNTEAFFGQGTRLTVV.

The chain links TRBV5-1 to TRBJ2-7, with D unresolved. This CDR3 has 13 residues. V lost 0 bases, J lost 3 bases, and 7 bases lay in between. Germline V gene sequence: CDR1 SGHRS, CDR2 YFSETQ. CDR3 coding DNA: TGCGCCAGCAGCTTGGCAGGAATCTACGAGCAGTACTTC. Translation gives CASSLAGIYEQYF.

This clone was detected only a few times. The V and J genes are TRBV6-5 and TRBJ1-2, with a possible D match to TRBD1 (6 bases). Germline V lookup: CDR1 MNHEY, CDR2 SVGAGI. V was clipped by 6 bases and J by 4 bases, with 18 bases between them. The CDR3 covers 15 residues. DNA for the CDR3: TGTGCCAGCAGCCCCGAGGGGGGGCTCCTCTATGGCTACACCTTC. It yields the protein CASSPEGGLLYGYTF.

This clone has only a few counts. The V gene is TRBV7-8, the J gene TRBJ1-5; 11 positions agree with TRBD1. The CDR3 extends over 16 amino acids. CDR1 is SGHVS and CDR2 is FQNEAQ in the germline V gene. V shed 5 bases and J 1 base; nucleotides not matched to a gene: 4. The CDR3 DNA reads TGTGCCAGCAGCCGTCGGGACAGGGGGAGCAATCAGCCCCAGCATTTT. Protein product: CASSRRDRGSNQPQHF.

The chain employs TRBV27 and TRBJ1-2, with a tentative D call TRBD1 (6 bases). V was trimmed by 5 bases and J by 4 bases, leaving 11 bases between them. Germline V CDR1 and CDR2: MNHEY, SMNVEV (reference sequence). The CDR3 has 13 residues. CDR3 loop: CASSQQGIYGYTF. In DNA form, the CDR3 reads TGTGCCAGCAGTCAACAGGGAATCTATGGCTACACCTTC.

The chain uses TRBV5-4 and TRBJ2-7; a possible D gene is TRBD1 (6 bases). Germline assignment: CDR1 SGHNT and CDR2 YYREEE (reference sequence). V lost 0 bases, J lost 2 bases, and 9 bases lay in between. This CDR3 contains 14 residues. DNA for the CDR3: TGTGCCAGCAGCTTGGCAGGGGCCACCTACGAGCAGTACTTC. It codes for CASSLAGATYEQYF.

The chain has TRBV29-1 and TRBJ2-7, with TRBD2 identical over 11 bases. The germline gives CDR1 SQVTM, CDR2 ANQGSEA. The CDR3 is 12 residues long. CDR3 bases: TGCGGCGGAGGGCTAGCGGGAGGCGAGCAGTACTTC. Residues: CGGGLAGGEQYF.

V and J are TRBV19 and TRBJ2-7, with TRBD1 matching 7 bases. The CDR3 is 15 residues long. V gave up 4 bases and J gave up 4 bases; unmatched junction bases: 10. Germline V CDR1 and CDR2: LNHDA, SQIVND (reference sequence). The CDR3 reads CASSTRRQGSYEQYF. The CDR3 nucleotides are TGTGCCAGTAGTACCCGAAGACAGGGATCGTACGAGCAGTACTTC.

The V and J genes are TRBV4-2 and TRBJ1-5, with D perhaps matching TRBD1 (6 bases). The V gene's germline CDR1 is LGHNA and CDR2 YNFKEQ. CDR3 length: 15 amino acids. CDR3 protein: CATASGEGFNQPQHF. In nucleotides, the CDR3 is TGTGCTACCGCCTCAGGGGAGGGGTTTAATCAGCCCCAGCATTTT.